This is a list of T cell receptor beta chains from one sample in a study of human T cells and chemical hapten exposure. TCRdb re-called the RACE reads through MiXCR, storing one row per CDR3 protein. The sample has around 160,000 distinct CDR3 sequences, 14% seen once. The input for sequencing was whole blood, taken in connection with sensitization to the hapten diphenylcyclopropenone (DPC). The receptors come from a woman aged 25 to 39 with alopecia areata. Some clones in this sample may be carry-over from other donors' samples. CDR3s include the opening cysteine and the closing phenylalanine or tryptophan. The D gene is left open where the match is weak. Expanded clones get a size class; other rows say once, few or many, or leave the size out.

V gene	J gene	D gene	clone size	CDR3 DNA	CDR3 protein
TRBV10-2	TRBJ2-2	.	.	TGCGCCAGCAGCCTTACGTTCGGGGAGCTGTTTTTT	CASSLTFGELFF
TRBV12-3/TRBV12-4	TRBJ2-1	.	few	TGTGCCAGCACCCTGGGGGGCGGGGGCCTGTACAATGAGCAGTTCTTC	CASTLGGGGLYNEQFF
TRBV20-1	TRBJ2-7	.	few	TGCAGTGCTGATGACAGATCCTACGAGCAGTACTTC	CSADDRSYEQYF
TRBV5-1	TRBJ1-5	TRBD1	many	TGCGCCAGCAGCATTGGGACAGGGGAGCCCCAGCATTTT	CASSIGTGEPQHF
TRBV10-3	TRBJ1-1	.	few	TGTGCCATCAGTGATCCCCGCGGGAACACTGAAGCTTTCTTT	CAISDPRGNTEAFF
TRBV29-1	TRBJ2-7	.	.	TGCAGCGTTGGAGGGGGGTCCGAGCAGTACTTC	CSVGGGSEQYF
TRBV10-3	TRBJ1-2	.	.	TGTGCCATCGGACACAAGTCTAACTATGGCTACACCTTC	CAIGHKSNYGYTF
TRBV18	TRBJ1-2	TRBD1	.	TGTGCCAGCTCACCACCCGCGGACAGGGGCTATGGCTACACCTTC	CASSPPADRGYGYTF
TRBV29-1	TRBJ2-1	.	few	TGCAGCGTTGAAGATAGTGGGCGCCCTACCTACAATGAGCAGTTCTTC	CSVEDSGRPTYNEQFF
TRBV20-1	TRBJ2-1	.	few	TGCAGTGCTAGAGAGGTTGGCAGGTACAATGAGCAGTTCTTC	CSAREVGRYNEQFF
TRBV28	TRBJ1-1	.	many	TGTGCCAGCAGAACAAGCAGGGTACCCAACACTGAAGCTTTCTTT	CASRTSRVPNTEAFF
TRBV7-2	TRBJ2-4	TRBD1	.	TGTGCCAGCAGCTGGACAGGGTCAGACATTCAGTACTTC	CASSWTGSDIQYF
TRBV10-3	TRBJ2-3	.	many	TGTGCCATCAGCGAACCAGGGGGGATAAGCACAGATACGCAGTATTTT	CAISEPGGISTDTQYF
TRBV4-1	TRBJ2-3	.	.	TGCGCCAGCAGCCAAGGAGGGACCGGGGATTATCCGCAGTATTTT	CASSQGGTGDYPQYF
TRBV30	TRBJ1-2	.	.	TGTGCCTGGAGTCCGAACAGAGGCGGCTACACCTTC	CAWSPNRGGYTF
TRBV27	TRBJ2-3	.	.	TGTGCCAGCAAACTAGCTCCCCCAGATACGCAGTATTTT	CASKLAPPDTQYF
TRBV29-1	TRBJ1-1	TRBD1	many	TGCAGCGGACTACAGGGGTCGGGGACTGAAGCTTTCTTT	CSGLQGSGTEAFF
TRBV20-1	TRBJ2-1	.	many	TGCAGTGCTGACGCGGGGGCTAGCTGGGTCTTC	CSADAGASWVF
TRBV7-2	TRBJ1-1	TRBD1	few	TGTGCCAGCAGCCGAGACCGGGACAGGAACACTGAAGCTTTCTTT	CASSRDRDRNTEAFF
TRBV2	TRBJ2-2	.	few	TGTGCCAGCAGTAGGGGAACAGGCCTGCCGAACACCGGGGAGCTGTTTTTT	CASSRGTGLPNTGELFF
TRBV6-2/TRBV6-3	TRBJ2-5	.	few	TGTGCCAGCAGTCCCCGGGACGTCGGAAACCAAGAGACCCAGTACTTC	CASSPRDVGNQETQYF
TRBV20-1	TRBJ1-1	.	.	TGCAGTGCTAGAGATGTGGCCCGGTTGACTGAAGCTTTCTTT	CSARDVARLTEAFF
TRBV13	TRBJ1-1	.	many	TGTGCCAGCAGCTCCACGTGGGACCCTGAAGCTTTCTTT	CASSSTWDPEAFF
TRBV24-1	TRBJ1-2	TRBD1	.	TGTGCCACCATAGGGACAGGGGGAGCTAACTATGGCTACACCTTC	CATIGTGGANYGYTF
TRBV7-9	TRBJ1-6	TRBD1	few	TGTGCCAGCAGTATTGTTACAGGGGAATCACCCCTCCACTTT	CASSIVTGESPLHF
TRBV28	TRBJ2-7	TRBD2	.	TGTGCCGTTCAGTTAGCGGGAGGAAGCTACGAGCAGTACTTC	CAVQLAGGSYEQYF
TRBV29-1	TRBJ2-7	.	.	TGCAGCGTTGAGAAGGGTTCCGACGAGCAGTACTTC	CSVEKGSDEQYF
TRBV18	TRBJ2-1	.	.	TGTGCCAGCTCACCACGGGGGGAGGATGAGCAGTTCTTC	CASSPRGEDEQFF
TRBV3-1	TRBJ2-7	TRBD2	.	TGTGCCAGCAGCCCGGGACTAGCCCACGAGCAGTACTTC	CASSPGLAHEQYF
TRBV5-1	TRBJ1-2	.	few	TGCGCCAGCAGCCTGTCAGGGGAATTCTATGGCTACACCTTC	CASSLSGEFYGYTF
TRBV5-1	TRBJ2-1	.	few	TGCGCCAGCAGCTTGGACCGAGACAATGAGCAGTTCTTC	CASSLDRDNEQFF
TRBV28	TRBJ2-7	TRBD1	.	TGTGCCAGCAGCCCCCAGAGGGGGCAGGGCGAGCAGTACTTC	CASSPQRGQGEQYF
TRBV29-1	TRBJ2-2	TRBD1	many	TGCAGCGGGCGGACAGGGGGCGCAGCGGACGGGGAGCTGTTTTTT	CSGRTGGAADGELFF
TRBV28	TRBJ2-3	.	many	TGTGCCAGCAGGCTTCAGGGTCGAGGCACAGATACGCAGTATTTT	CASRLQGRGTDTQYF
TRBV7-9	TRBJ2-3	.	few	TGTGCCAGCAGCTTTCTGGCTAAGAGCGCAGATACGCAGTATTTT	CASSFLAKSADTQYF
TRBV7-9	TRBJ2-3	.	many	TGTGCCAGCAGCTTAGTTGGGATCACAGATACGCAGTATTTT	CASSLVGITDTQYF
TRBV2	TRBJ2-2	.	many	TGTGCCAGCAGTGAAGTTCAGGCCACCGGGGAGCTGTTTTTT	CASSEVQATGELFF
TRBV19	TRBJ1-2	.	.	TGTGCCAGTAGTATGCGAGGGGACCCATCACCTAACTATGGCTACACCTTC	CASSMRGDPSPNYGYTF
TRBV6-6	TRBJ2-3	.	few	TGTGCCAGCAGTTTCACTCGCACAGATACGCAGTATTTT	CASSFTRTDTQYF
TRBV9	TRBJ2-1	.	.	TGTGCCTCGGGGGTCCAACCCTTCAACAATGAGCAGTTCTTC	CASGVQPFNNEQFF
TRBV10-3	TRBJ2-3	TRBD2	few	TGTGCCATCGGCGGGACTAGCGGGAGCACAGATACGCAGTATTTT	CAIGGTSGSTDTQYF
TRBV7-8	TRBJ1-1	.	.	TGTGCCAGCAGCTTAAACCCGGAAAACACTGAAGCTTTCTTT	CASSLNPENTEAFF
TRBV30	TRBJ1-3	.	few	TGTGCCTGGAGTGTACCCGAGGTTATGGGCTCTGGAAACACCATATATTTT	CAWSVPEVMGSGNTIYF
TRBV12-3/TRBV12-4	TRBJ1-5	.	.	TGTGCCAGCAGTTTGTGGGAGAATCAGCCCCAGCATTTT	CASSLWENQPQHF
TRBV6-5	TRBJ2-7	.	.	TGTGCCAGCAGTTACACCCGGGACGTAGCCTACGAGCAGTACTTC	CASSYTRDVAYEQYF
TRBV7-2	TRBJ2-1	.	few	TGTGCCAGCAGCCCCCGACAGGCGTCGGGTCGGTTCTTC	CASSPRQASGRFF
TRBV5-1	TRBJ1-1	.	.	TGCGCCAGCAGTGATCAGGGGAGAACTGAAGCTTTCTTT	CASSDQGRTEAFF
TRBV6-5	TRBJ1-3	TRBD1	.	TGTGCCAGCAGATTGACAGGGGGCGCTGGAAACACCATATATTTT	CASRLTGGAGNTIYF
TRBV12-3/TRBV12-4	TRBJ1-1	.	.	TGTGCCAGCAGTTTAAGAGGGACGCGGACTGAAGCTTTCTTT	CASSLRGTRTEAFF
TRBV11-1	TRBJ2-2	TRBD2	.	TGTGCCAGCAGCTTCGGTCTAGCGGGGGGCCAGACCGGGGAGCTGTTTTTT	CASSFGLAGGQTGELFF
TRBV29-1	TRBJ2-3	.	many	TGCAGCGGCCGCGGGGGCAGGGCCGGTGCAGATACGCAGTATTTT	CSGRGGRAGADTQYF
TRBV20-1	TRBJ2-2	TRBD1	many	TGCAGTGCCGGACGGACAGGGCGGAGCGGGGAGCTGTTTTTT	CSAGRTGRSGELFF
TRBV20-1	TRBJ2-3	.	few	TGCAGTGCTAGATGGCATTACGGCGGCCCTACAGATACGCAGTATTTT	CSARWHYGGPTDTQYF
TRBV18	TRBJ1-1	.	many	TGTGCCAGCTCACCACTTCGCAGTCCTGAAGCTTTCTTT	CASSPLRSPEAFF
TRBV28	TRBJ1-1	TRBD1	few	TGTGCCAGCAGTTCGACAGGGTTGGCGACTGAAGCTTTCTTT	CASSSTGLATEAFF
TRBV7-2	TRBJ2-3	TRBD2	.	TGTGCCAGCAGCTCCGCCCCCGGGACTAGCTCCACAGATACGCAGTATTTT	CASSSAPGTSSTDTQYF
TRBV29-1	TRBJ1-2	.	few	TGCAGCGTTGAAGATCTAACCTTGAGGCAAAATGGCTACACCTTC	CSVEDLTLRQNGYTF
TRBV2	TRBJ2-1	.	few	TGTGCCAGCAGCTATTTCGAGAAGGGTGAGCAGTTCTTC	CASSYFEKGEQFF
TRBV3-1	TRBJ2-7	TRBD1	few	TGTGCCAGCAGCCCACGGACAGGGGTGGGCGAGCAGTACTTC	CASSPRTGVGEQYF